This TCR beta chain came from a study of CD8 T cells in ankylosing spondylitis. Findings of the study overall: In the blood and synovial fluid of reactive arthritis, some motif variants had been previously reported.

One entry per CDR3 protein, called by TCRdb with MiXCR from the 5' RACE reads. The sample has roughly 150,000 distinct CDR3 sequences, 30% to 40% seen once. At least ten counts were recorded for this clonotype. Its matching antigen is unknown. Germline lookup yields CDR1 SGHDN and CDR2 FVKESK. This CDR3 is 11 amino acids long. V was pared by 1 base and J by 9 bases, with 6 bases between. This chain uses TRBV14 with TRBJ2-5; no firm D call. Sequencing used synovial fluid, either unsorted or a sorted T cell fraction (not recorded which). This clonotype originated in a male donor with ankylosing spondylitis. Here the CDR3 DNA reads TGTGCCAGCAGCCAAGGATCGGCCCAGTACTTC. Its translation is CASSQGSAQYF.